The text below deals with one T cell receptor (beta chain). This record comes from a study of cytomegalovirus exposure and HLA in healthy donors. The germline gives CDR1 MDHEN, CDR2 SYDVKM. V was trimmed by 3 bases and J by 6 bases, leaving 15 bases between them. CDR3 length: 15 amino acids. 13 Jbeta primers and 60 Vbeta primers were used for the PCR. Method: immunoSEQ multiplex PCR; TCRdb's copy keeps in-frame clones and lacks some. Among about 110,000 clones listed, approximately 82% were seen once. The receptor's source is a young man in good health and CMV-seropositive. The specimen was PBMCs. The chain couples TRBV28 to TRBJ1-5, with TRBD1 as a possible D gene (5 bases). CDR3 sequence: CASSLQQEWVQPQHF. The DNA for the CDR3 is TGTGCCAGCAGTTTGCAACAGGAGTGGGTTCAGCCCCAGCATTTT. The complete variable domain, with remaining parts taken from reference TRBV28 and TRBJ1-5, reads DVKVTQSSRYLVKRTGEKVFLECVQDMDHENMFWYRQDPGLGLRLIYFSYDVKMKEKGDIPEGYSVSREKKERFSLILESASTNQTSMYLCASSLQQEWVQPQHFGDGTRLSIL.